The 8 T cell receptor beta chains presented below share a single source sample, sequenced in a study of T cells after yellow fever vaccination. One entry per CDR3 protein results from TCRdb running MiXCR on the 5' RACE reads. Altogether about 200,000 distinct CDR3 sequences are present, more than 3% being singletons, with the ten largest covering 3.2%. Material: CD4+ T cells sorted from PBMCs, obtained 10 days after the yellow fever booster vaccination. Every receptor here comes from a man between 18 and 29 years old who received the YFV17D yellow fever vaccine.

This clonotype was counted between two and nine times. This rearrangement joins TRBV20-1 to TRBJ1-2; TRBD1 might be the D (6 bases). The CDR3 length is 12 residues. Germline assignment: CDR1 DFQATT and CDR2 SNEGSKA (reference sequence). V gave up 6 bases and J gave up 3 bases, with 11 bases separating them. The CDR3 DNA reads TGCAGTGCCCTTGGACAGTACTATGGCTACACCTTC. Translated, it gives CSALGQYYGYTF.

Only a few counts were recorded for this clonotype. V and J are TRBV6-6 and TRBJ1-1; TRBD1 is a possible D gene (5 bases). CDR1 and CDR2 from the germline V gene are MNHNY and SVGAGI (reference sequence). This CDR3 is built from 15 residues. The V end lost 0 bases, the J end lost 7 bases, and 15 bases lay between the germline ends. The CDR3 is CASSYSRGRSGEAFF. CDR3 sequence (DNA): TGTGCCAGCAGTTACTCGAGGGGAAGGTCGGGTGAAGCTTTCTTT.

This clonotype was observed at least ten times. The chain employs TRBV12-3 or TRBV12-4 and TRBJ2-1; 8 bases match TRBD2. This CDR3 has 12 amino acids. V shed 5 bases and J 9 bases; nucleotides not matched to a gene: 3. Here the CDR3 reads CASSGLAFEQFF. The CDR3 coding sequence is TGTGCCAGCAGTGGACTAGCATTTGAGCAGTTCTTC.

The sample holds many counts of this clonotype. The J gene is TRBJ2-1, the V gene TRBV15; TRBD2 agrees at 8 bases. The germline V gene encodes CDR1 LNHNV and CDR2 YYDKDF (reference sequence). This CDR3 is 15 amino acids long. Trimming took 2 bases from V and 7 from J; bases not matched to a gene: 7. The CDR3, as DNA: TGTGCCACCAGCAGAAACGGGGGGGCGGGGAATGAGCAGTTCTTC. Its translation is CATSRNGGAGNEQFF.

The chain employs TRBV7-2 and TRBJ1-1; no firm D call. V was cut by 4 bases and J by 0 bases, with 9 bases left in between. The CDR3 spans 14 residues. Germline V lookup: CDR1 SGHTA, CDR2 FQGNSA. This chain's CDR3 is CASSWRRMNTEAFF. For the CDR3, the DNA is TGTGCCAGCAGCTGGAGGAGGATGAACACTGAAGCTTTCTTT. Supplemented by reference TRBV7-2 and TRBJ1-1, the full variable domain reads GAGVSQSPSNKVTEKGKDVELRCDPISGHTALYWYRQSLGQGLEFLIYFQGNSAPDKSGLPSDRFSAERTGGSVSTLTIQRTQQEDSAVYLCASSWRRMNTEAFFGQGTRLTVV.

This clonotype has just a few counts. The chain uses TRBV20-1 and TRBJ1-5; D uncertain. Looked up from germline, CDR1 is DFQATT and CDR2 is SNEGSKA (reference sequence). CDR3 size: 14 residues. V was trimmed by 0 bases and J by 7 bases, leaving 13 bases between them. The CDR3 loop reads CSAREVAGWQPQHF. For the CDR3, the DNA is TGCAGTGCTAGAGAAGTGGCAGGCTGGCAGCCCCAGCATTTT.

This clonotype appeared many times. As DNA, the CDR3 is TGCGCCAGCAGCCAAGACTTTCAGACAGGGGCCAGGGGTGGCTACACCTTC. This sequence encodes CASSQDFQTGARGGYTF. The chain employs TRBV4-3 and TRBJ1-2; 8 nucleotides match TRBD1. The CDR3 covers 17 residues. Germline V lookup: CDR1 LGHNA, CDR2 YSLEER. J was trimmed by 7 bases and V by 0 bases; bases with no gene match: 13.

This clonotype was observed a few times. The rearrangement links TRBV18 to TRBJ1-6, with D possibly TRBD1 on 5 matching bases. The germline V and J ends were trimmed by 4 bases and 3 bases, with 10 bases remaining between them. Per germline, CDR1 KGHSH and CDR2 LQKENI. This CDR3 has 15 residues. The CDR3 bases are TGTGCCAGCTCACGAGGGACGGTCTATAATTCACCCCTCCACTTT. Translation: CASSRGTVYNSPLHF.